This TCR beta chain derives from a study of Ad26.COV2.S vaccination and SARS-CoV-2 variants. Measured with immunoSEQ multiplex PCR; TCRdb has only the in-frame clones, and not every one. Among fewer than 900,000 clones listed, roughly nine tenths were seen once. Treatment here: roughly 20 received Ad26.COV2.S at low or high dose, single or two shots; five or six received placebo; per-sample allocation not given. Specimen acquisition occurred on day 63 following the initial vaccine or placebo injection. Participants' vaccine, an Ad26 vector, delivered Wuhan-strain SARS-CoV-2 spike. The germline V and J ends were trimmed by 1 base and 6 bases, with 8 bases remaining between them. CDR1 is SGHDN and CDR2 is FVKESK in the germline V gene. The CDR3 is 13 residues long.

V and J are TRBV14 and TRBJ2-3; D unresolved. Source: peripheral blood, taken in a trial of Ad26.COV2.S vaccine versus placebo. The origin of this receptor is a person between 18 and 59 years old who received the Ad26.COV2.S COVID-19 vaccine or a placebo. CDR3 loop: CASSQVGRDTQYF. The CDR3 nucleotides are TGTGCCAGCAGCCAAGTCGGTAGGGATACGCAGTATTTT.